This TCR beta chain stems from a study of T cell changes during pregnancy in multiple sclerosis. This clone was detected once. Germline V lookup: CDR1 ENHRY, CDR2 SYGVKD. This CDR3 contains 15 residues. Trimming took 3 bases from V and 2 from J, leaving 13 bases between them. Measured with immunoSEQ multiplex PCR; TCRdb has only the in-frame clones, and not every one. The sample lists about 110,000 clones, under 95% occurring once. The clonotype originates from a female donor in good health, enrolled as a control in a pregnancy study. This sequence joins TRBV10-3 and TRBJ1-1; a possible D gene is TRBD1 (6 bases). Sequenced material: peripheral blood, taken in the third trimester of pregnancy. This chain's CDR3 is CAISDPGGPNTEAFF. In nucleotides, the CDR3 is TGTGCCATCAGTGACCCCGGGGGGCCCAACACTGAAGCTTTCTTT.